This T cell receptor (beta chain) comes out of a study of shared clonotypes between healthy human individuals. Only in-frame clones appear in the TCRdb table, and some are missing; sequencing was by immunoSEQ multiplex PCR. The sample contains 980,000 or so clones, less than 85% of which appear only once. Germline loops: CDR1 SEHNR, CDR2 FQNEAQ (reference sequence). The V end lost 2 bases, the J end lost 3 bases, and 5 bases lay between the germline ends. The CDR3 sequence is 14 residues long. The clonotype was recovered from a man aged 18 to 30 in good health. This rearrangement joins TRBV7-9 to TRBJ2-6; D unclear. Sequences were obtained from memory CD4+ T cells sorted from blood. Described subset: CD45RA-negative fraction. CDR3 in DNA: TGTGCCAGCAGCTTAAACGGTGGGGCCAACGTCCTGACTTTC. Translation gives CASSLNGGANVLTF.